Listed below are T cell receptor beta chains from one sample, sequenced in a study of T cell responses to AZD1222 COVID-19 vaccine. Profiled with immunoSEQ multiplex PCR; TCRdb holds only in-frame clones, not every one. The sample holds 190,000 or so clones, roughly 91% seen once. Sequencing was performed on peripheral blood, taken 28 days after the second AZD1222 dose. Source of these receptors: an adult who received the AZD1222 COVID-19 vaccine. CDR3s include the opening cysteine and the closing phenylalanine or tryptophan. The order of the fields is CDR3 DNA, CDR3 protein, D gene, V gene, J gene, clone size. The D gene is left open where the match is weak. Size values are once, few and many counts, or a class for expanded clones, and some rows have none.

CDR3 DNA: TGTGCCAGCAGTTCCGGACAGGGAACAGATACGCAGTATTTT
CDR3 protein: CASSSGQGTDTQYF
D gene: TRBD1
V gene: TRBV28
J gene: TRBJ2-3
clone size: -

CDR3 DNA: TGCGCCAGCAGCCAAGATCCCCCGGGACAGATACAAGAGACCCAGTACTTC
CDR3 protein: CASSQDPPGQIQETQYF
D gene: TRBD1
V gene: TRBV4-1
J gene: TRBJ2-5
clone size: few

CDR3 DNA: TGTGCCTGGAGTGTACAACACAACCCCCGGGGCAAAAACATTCAGTACTTC
CDR3 protein: CAWSVQHNPRGKNIQYF
D gene: -
V gene: TRBV30
J gene: TRBJ2-4
clone size: -

CDR3 DNA: TGTGCCAGTAGTATCAGGGGCGCTAACACCGGGGAGCTGTTTTTT
CDR3 protein: CASSIRGANTGELFF
D gene: -
V gene: TRBV19
J gene: TRBJ2-2
clone size: -

CDR3 DNA: TGCGCCAGCAGCCAAGGCCTTAATGAAAAACTGTTTTTT
CDR3 protein: CASSQGLNEKLFF
D gene: -
V gene: TRBV4-1
J gene: TRBJ1-4
clone size: -

CDR3 DNA: TGCGCCAGCGGACCGACCCCAGGGGGCATGTACGAGCAGTACTTC
CDR3 protein: CASGPTPGGMYEQYF
D gene: TRBD1
V gene: TRBV5-1
J gene: TRBJ2-7
clone size: -

CDR3 DNA: TGTGCCAGCAAGCGGGTGCAAAACTCTGGGGCCAACGTCCTGACTTTC
CDR3 protein: CASKRVQNSGANVLTF
D gene: -
V gene: TRBV27
J gene: TRBJ2-6
clone size: -

CDR3 DNA: TGTGCCTGGAGTGTAAGGGCGGGTCGGGTCTACGAGCAGTACTTC
CDR3 protein: CAWSVRAGRVYEQYF
D gene: -
V gene: TRBV30
J gene: TRBJ2-7
clone size: -

CDR3 DNA: TGTGCCAGCAGCCATGGGGGTAGTGCCACTGAAGCTTTCTTT
CDR3 protein: CASSHGGSATEAFF
D gene: -
V gene: TRBV14
J gene: TRBJ1-1
clone size: -

CDR3 DNA: TGTGCCAGCAGCCCGCCAGGGAAGCTGAACACTGAAGCTTTCTTT
CDR3 protein: CASSPPGKLNTEAFF
D gene: -
V gene: TRBV5-4
J gene: TRBJ1-1
clone size: -

CDR3 DNA: TGTGCCAGCAGTCTCAGACCGGGGCCTAGCAATCAGCCCCAGCATTTT
CDR3 protein: CASSLRPGPSNQPQHF
D gene: -
V gene: TRBV28
J gene: TRBJ1-5
clone size: -

CDR3 DNA: TGTGCCAGTAAGGTGGACGGGAGGACCGGGGAGCTGTTTTTT
CDR3 protein: CASKVDGRTGELFF
D gene: TRBD2
V gene: TRBV19
J gene: TRBJ2-2
clone size: -

CDR3 DNA: TGCGCCAGCAGAAGACTAGCGGGAGCGAACGGGGAGCTGTTTTTT
CDR3 protein: CASRRLAGANGELFF
D gene: TRBD2
V gene: TRBV5-1
J gene: TRBJ2-2
clone size: -

CDR3 DNA: TGTGCCAGTAGTCCCTTAGGGGGGGTTACAGATACGCAGTATTTT
CDR3 protein: CASSPLGGVTDTQYF
D gene: -
V gene: TRBV19
J gene: TRBJ2-3
clone size: -

CDR3 DNA: TGTGCCAGCAGCCAAGGGTTTCAGGGTTACGAGCAGTACTTC
CDR3 protein: CASSQGFQGYEQYF
D gene: -
V gene: TRBV3-1/TRBV3-2
J gene: TRBJ2-7
clone size: -